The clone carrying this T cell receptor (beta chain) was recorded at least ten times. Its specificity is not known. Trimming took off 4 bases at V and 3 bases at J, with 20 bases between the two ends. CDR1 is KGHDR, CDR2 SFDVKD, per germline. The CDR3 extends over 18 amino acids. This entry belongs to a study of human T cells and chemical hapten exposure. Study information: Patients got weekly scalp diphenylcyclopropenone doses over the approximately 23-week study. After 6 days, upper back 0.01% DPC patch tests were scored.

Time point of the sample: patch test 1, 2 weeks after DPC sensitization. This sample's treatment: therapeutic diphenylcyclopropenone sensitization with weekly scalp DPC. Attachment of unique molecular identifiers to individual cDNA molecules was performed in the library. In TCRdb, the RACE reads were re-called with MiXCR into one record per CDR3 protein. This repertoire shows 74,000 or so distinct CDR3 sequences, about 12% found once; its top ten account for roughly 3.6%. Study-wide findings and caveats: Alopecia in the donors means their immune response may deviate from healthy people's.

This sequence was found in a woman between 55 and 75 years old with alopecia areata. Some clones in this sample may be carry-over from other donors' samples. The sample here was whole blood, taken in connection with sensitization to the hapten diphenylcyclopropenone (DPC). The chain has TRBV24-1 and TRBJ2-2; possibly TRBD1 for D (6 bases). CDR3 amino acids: CATSDNDRNPPYTGELFF. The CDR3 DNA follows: TGTGCCACCAGTGACAACGACAGGAACCCACCCTACACCGGGGAGCTGTTTTTT.